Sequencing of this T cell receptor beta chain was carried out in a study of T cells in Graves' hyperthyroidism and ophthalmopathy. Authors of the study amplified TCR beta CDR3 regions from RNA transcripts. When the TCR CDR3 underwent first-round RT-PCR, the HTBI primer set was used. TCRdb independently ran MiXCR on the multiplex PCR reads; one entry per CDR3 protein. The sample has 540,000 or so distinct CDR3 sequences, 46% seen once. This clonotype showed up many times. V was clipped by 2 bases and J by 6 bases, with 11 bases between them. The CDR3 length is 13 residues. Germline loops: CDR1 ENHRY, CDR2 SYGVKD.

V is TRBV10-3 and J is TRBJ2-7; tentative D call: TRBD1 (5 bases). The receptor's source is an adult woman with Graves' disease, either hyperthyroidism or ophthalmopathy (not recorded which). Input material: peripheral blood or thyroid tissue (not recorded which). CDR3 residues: CAISEMGLSEQYF. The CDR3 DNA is TGTGCCATCAGTGAGATGGGGCTCAGCGAGCAGTACTTC.